The entry that follows covers one T cell receptor beta chain sequence. The data were obtained in a study of blood T cell repertoires in COVID-19. Looking at the study overall: COVID-19 samples from acute and convalescent phases originated in the United States, Italy and Spain. From T cells, B-cell-depleted T cells, or PBMCs came the material, which was cDNA or gDNA.

As processed by the authors: Amplifying reference gene primers gave estimates of nucleated cell counts. Assay: immunoSEQ multiplex PCR; the TCRdb copy retains only in-frame clones and omits some. D and trimming come from the DNA, and the V and J calls and clone size come from that table. Among 130,000 to 150,000 clones, 76% were seen once, and the ten largest hold around 4.4%. CDR1 and CDR2 from the germline V gene are SGHVS and FQNEAQ. The CDR3 covers 15 residues. The V segment lost 1 base and the J segment 2 bases; nucleotides outside the gene matches: 4. The material sequenced was peripheral blood. The J gene is TRBJ1-1, the V gene TRBV7-8; 7 bases are a match to TRBD1. This sequence was found in a man aged 55 to 70 with acute or convalescent COVID-19. DNA of the CDR3: TGTGCCAGCAGCTTAGATAACAGGGGCAACACTGAAGCTTTCTTT. Translation gives CASSLDNRGNTEAFF.